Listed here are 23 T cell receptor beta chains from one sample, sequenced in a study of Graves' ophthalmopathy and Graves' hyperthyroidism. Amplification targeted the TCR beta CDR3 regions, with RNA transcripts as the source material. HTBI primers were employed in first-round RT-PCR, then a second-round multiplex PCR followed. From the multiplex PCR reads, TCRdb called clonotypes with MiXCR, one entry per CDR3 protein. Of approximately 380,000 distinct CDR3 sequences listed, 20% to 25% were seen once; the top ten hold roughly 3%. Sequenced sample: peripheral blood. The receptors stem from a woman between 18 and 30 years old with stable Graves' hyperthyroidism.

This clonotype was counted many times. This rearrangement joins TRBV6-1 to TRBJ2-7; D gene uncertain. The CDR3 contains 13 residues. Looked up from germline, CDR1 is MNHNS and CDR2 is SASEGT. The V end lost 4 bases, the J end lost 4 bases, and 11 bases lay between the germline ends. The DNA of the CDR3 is TGTGCCAGCAGTGCGGGCCTCCCTTACGAGCAGTACTTC. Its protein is CASSAGLPYEQYF.

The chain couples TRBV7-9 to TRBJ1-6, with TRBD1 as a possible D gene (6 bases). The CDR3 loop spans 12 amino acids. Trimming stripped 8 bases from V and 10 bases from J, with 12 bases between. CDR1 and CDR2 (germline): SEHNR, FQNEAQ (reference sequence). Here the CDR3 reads CASATGLSPLHF. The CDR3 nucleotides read TGTGCCAGCGCTACAGGGTTATCACCCCTCCACTTT.

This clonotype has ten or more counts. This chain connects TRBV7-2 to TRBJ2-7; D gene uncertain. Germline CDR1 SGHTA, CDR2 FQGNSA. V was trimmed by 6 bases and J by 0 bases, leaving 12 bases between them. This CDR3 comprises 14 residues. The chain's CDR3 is CASSLALSSYEQYF. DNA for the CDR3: TGTGCCAGCAGTTTGGCCCTAAGCTCCTACGAGCAGTACTTC.

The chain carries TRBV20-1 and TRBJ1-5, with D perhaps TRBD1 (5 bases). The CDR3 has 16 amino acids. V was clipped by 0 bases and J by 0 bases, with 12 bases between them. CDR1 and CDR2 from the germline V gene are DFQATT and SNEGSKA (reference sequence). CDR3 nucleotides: TGCAGTGCTAGAGATACAAGGGGTACTAGCAATCAGCCCCAGCATTTT. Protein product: CSARDTRGTSNQPQHF.

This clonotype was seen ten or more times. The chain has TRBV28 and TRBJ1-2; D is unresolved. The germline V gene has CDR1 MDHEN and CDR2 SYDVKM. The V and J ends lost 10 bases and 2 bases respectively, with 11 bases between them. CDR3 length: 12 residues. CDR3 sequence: CATQTVNYGYTF. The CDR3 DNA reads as TGTGCCACCCAAACAGTAAACTATGGCTACACCTTC.

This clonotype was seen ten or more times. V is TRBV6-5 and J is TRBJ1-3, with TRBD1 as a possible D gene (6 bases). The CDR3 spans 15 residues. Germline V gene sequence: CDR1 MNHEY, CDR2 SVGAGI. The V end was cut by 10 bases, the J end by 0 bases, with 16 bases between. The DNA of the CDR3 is TGTGCCACCAGCCGCGGGACAAACTCTGGAAACACCATATATTTT. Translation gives CATSRGTNSGNTIYF.

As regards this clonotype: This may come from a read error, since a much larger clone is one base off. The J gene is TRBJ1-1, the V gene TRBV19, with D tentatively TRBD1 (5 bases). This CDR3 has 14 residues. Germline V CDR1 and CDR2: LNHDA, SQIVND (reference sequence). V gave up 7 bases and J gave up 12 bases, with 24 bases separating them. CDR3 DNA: TGTGCCAGTACCTTCGTCGGGGGAAGTACAGAACCTTTCTTT. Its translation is CASTFVGGSTEPFF.

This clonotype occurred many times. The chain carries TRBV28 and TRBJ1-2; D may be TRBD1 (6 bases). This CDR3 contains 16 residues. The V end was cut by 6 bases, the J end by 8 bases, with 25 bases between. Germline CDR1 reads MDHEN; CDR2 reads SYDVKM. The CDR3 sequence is CASRLTGAIPRGGYTF. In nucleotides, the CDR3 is TGTGCCAGCAGGCTCACGGGGGCGATCCCTCGAGGGGGCTACACCTTC.

In DNA form, the CDR3 reads TGTGCCAGCAGTTGGCAGGGAGGGCCACCCCTCCACTTT. It is translated as CASSWQGGPPLHF. This chain joins TRBV6-9 and TRBJ1-6, with D possibly matching TRBD1 (5 bases). CDR1 MNHGY and CDR2 SVAAGI come from the germline V gene. Trimming removed 4 bases at V and 11 bases at J, with 12 bases between. The CDR3 sequence is 13 residues long.

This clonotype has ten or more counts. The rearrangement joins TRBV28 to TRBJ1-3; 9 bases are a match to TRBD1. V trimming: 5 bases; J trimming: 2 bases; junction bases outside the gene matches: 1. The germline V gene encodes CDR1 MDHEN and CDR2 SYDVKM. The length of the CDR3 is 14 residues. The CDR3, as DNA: TGTGCCAGCAGTCACAGGGGGCCTGGAAACACCATATATTTT. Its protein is CASSHRGPGNTIYF.

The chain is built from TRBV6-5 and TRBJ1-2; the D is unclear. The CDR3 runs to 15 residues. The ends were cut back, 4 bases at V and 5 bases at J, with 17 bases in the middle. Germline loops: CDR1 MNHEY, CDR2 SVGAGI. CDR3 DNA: TGTGCCAGCAGTTCCCTCTCCCGGGTCATTTATGGCTACACCTTC. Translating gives CASSSLSRVIYGYTF.

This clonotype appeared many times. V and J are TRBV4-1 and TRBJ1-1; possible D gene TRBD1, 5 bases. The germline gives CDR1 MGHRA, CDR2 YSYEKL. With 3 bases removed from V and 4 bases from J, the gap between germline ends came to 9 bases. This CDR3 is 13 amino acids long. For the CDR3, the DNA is TGCGCCAGCAGCCAGGGGACGGGCACTGAAGCTTTCTTT. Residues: CASSQGTGTEAFF.

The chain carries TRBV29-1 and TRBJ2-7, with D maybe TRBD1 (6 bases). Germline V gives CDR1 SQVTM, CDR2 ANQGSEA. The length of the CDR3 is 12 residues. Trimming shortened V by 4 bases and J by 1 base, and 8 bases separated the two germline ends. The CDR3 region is CSVGRGSYEQYF. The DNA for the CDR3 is TGCAGCGTTGGAAGGGGGTCCTACGAGCAGTACTTC.

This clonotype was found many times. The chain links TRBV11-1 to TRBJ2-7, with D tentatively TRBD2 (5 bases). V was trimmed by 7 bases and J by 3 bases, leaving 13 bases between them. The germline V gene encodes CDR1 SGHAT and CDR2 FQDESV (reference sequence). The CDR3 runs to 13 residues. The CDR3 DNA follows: TGTGCCAGCACACAGACTGGGAGCTACGAGCAGTACTTC. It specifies CASTQTGSYEQYF.

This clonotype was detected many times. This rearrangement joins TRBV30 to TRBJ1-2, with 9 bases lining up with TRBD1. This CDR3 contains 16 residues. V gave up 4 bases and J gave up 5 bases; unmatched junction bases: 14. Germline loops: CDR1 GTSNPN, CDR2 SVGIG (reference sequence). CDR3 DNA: TGTGCCTGGACCCCTCGGAATGGACAGGGGAATTATGGCTACACCTTC. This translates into CAWTPRNGQGNYGYTF.

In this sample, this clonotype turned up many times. CDR3 sequence (DNA): TGTGCCAGCAGTTACTCCCAGGGGGGTTGGACCGGGGAGCTGTTTTTT. This encodes CASSYSQGGWTGELFF. The chain links TRBV6-5 to TRBJ2-2; D may be TRBD1 (7 bases). CDR3 size: 16 residues. V lost 0 bases and J lost 5, with 13 bases in between. Per germline, CDR1 MNHEY and CDR2 SVGAGI.

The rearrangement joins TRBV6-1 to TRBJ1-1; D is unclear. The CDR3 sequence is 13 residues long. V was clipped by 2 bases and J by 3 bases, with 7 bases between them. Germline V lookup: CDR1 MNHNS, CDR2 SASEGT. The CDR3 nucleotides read TGTGCCAGCAGTGAAATCCGGGACACTGAAGCTTTCTTT. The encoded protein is CASSEIRDTEAFF.

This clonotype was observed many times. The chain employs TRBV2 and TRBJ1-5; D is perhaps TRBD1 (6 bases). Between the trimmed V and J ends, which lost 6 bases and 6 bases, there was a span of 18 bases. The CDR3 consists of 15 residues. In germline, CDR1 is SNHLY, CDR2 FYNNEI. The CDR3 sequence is CASRTGMGGGQPQHF. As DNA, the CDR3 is TGTGCCAGCAGGACAGGAATGGGGGGTGGTCAGCCCCAGCATTTT.

The CDR3 coding sequence is TGCAGTGCTAGAGATCTTAGACAGGCCTCCCGCACTGAAGCTTTCTTT. Translating it yields CSARDLRQASRTEAFF. The rearrangement links TRBV20-1 to TRBJ1-1; D is perhaps TRBD1 (6 bases). The germline CDR1 and CDR2 sequences are DFQATT and SNEGSKA (reference sequence). V gave up 0 bases and J gave up 4 bases, with 18 bases separating them. CDR3 length equals 16 residues.

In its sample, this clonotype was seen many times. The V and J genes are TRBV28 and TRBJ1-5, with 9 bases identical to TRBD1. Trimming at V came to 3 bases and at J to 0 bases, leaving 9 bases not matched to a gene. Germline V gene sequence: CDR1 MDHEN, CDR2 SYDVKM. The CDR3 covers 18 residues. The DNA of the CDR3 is TGTGCCAGCAGTTTTGATCCCTGGGACAGGGATAGCAATCAGCCCCAGCATTTT. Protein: CASSFDPWDRDSNQPQHF.

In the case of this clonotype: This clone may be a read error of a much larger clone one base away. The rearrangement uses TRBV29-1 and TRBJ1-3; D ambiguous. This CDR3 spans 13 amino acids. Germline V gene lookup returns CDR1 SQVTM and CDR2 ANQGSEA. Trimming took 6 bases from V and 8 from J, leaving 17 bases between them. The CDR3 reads CSVELGSGYTIYF. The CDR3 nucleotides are TGCAGCGTAGAACTAGGGTCCGGATACACCATATATTTT.

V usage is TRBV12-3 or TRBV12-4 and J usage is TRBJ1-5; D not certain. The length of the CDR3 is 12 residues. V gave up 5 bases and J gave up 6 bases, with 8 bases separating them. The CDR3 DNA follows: TGTGCCAGCAGTGGCGGGCGTCAGCCCCAGCATTTT. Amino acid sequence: CASSGGRQPQHF.

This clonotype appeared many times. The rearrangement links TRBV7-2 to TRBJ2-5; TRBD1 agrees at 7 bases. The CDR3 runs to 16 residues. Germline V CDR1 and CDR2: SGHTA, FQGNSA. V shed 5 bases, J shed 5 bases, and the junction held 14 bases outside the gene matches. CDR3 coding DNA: TGTGCCAGCAGCCCTGTCGGGGCAGGGGGATGGGAGACCCAGTACTTC. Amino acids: CASSPVGAGGWETQYF.